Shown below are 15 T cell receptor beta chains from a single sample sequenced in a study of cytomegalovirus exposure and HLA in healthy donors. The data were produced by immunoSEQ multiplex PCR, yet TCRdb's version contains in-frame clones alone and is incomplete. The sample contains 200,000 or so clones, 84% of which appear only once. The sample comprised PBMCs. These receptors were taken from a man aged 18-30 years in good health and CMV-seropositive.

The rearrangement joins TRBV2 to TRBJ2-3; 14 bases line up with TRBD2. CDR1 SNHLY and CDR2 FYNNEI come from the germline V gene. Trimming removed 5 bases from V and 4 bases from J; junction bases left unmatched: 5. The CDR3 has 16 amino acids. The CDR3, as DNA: TGTGCCAGCAGTACCCGACTAGCGGGGGGGGCAGATACGCAGTATTTT. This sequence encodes CASSTRLAGGADTQYF.

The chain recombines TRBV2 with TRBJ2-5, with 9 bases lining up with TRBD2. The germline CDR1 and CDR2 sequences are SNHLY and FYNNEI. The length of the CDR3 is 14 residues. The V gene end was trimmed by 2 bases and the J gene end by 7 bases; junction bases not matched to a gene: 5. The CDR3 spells CASSERREGWTQYF. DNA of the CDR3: TGTGCCAGCAGTGAAAGGCGGGAGGGGTGGACCCAGTACTTC.

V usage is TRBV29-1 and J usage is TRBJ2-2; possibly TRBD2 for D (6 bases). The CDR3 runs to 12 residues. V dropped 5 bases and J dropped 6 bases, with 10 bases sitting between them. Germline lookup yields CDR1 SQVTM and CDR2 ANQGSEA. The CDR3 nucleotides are TGCAGCGTTCGGGGGAGTGCCGGGGAGCTGTTTTTT. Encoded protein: CSVRGSAGELFF.

CDR3 amino acids: CASRPPPGRSYNEQFF. In DNA, the CDR3 is TGCGCCAGCCGTCCCCCCCCCGGGAGGTCCTACAATGAGCAGTTCTTC. The rearrangement uses TRBV4-1 and TRBJ2-1; 7 bases are shared with TRBD2. The CDR3 length is 16 residues. J gave up 1 base and V 8 bases, and 11 bases lay outside the gene matches. The germline V gene has CDR1 MGHRA and CDR2 YSYEKL.

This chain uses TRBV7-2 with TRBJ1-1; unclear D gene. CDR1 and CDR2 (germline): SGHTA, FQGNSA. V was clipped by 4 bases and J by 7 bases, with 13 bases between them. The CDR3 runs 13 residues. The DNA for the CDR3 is TGTGCCAGCAGCTCCCTCACGGGGATTGAAGCTTTCTTT. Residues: CASSSLTGIEAFF.

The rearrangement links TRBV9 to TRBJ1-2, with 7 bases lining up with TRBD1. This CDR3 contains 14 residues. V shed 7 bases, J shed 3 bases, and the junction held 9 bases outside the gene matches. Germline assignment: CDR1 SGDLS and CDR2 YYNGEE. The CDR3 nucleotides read TGTGCCAGCTCACTAGAAACAGGGGACTATGGCTACACCTTC. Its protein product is CASSLETGDYGYTF.

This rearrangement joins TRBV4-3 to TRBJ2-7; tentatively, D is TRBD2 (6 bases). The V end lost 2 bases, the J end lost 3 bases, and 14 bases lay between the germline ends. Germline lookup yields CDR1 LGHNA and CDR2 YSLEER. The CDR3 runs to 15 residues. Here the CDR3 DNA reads TGCGCCAGCAGCCAAAATAGACTAGTTTTCTACGAGCAGTACTTC. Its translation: CASSQNRLVFYEQYF.

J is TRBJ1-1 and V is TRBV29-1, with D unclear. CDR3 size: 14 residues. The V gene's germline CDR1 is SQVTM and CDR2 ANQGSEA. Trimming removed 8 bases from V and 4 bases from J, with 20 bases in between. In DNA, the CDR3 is TGCAGCACCCGGGAGTCGGGGTCAGGCACTGAAGCTTTCTTT. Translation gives CSTRESGSGTEAFF.

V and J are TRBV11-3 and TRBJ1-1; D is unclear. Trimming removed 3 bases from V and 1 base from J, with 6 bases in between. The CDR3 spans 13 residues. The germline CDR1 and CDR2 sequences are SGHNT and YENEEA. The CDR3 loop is CASSLEGNTEAFF. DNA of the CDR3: TGTGCCAGCAGCTTGGAGGGGAACACTGAAGCTTTCTTT. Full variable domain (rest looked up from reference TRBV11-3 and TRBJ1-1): EAGVVQSPRYKIIEKKQPVAFWCNPISGHNTLYWYLQNLGQGPELLIRYENEEAVDDSQLPKDRFSAERLKGVDSTLKIQPAELGDSAVYLCASSLEGNTEAFFGQGTRLTVV.

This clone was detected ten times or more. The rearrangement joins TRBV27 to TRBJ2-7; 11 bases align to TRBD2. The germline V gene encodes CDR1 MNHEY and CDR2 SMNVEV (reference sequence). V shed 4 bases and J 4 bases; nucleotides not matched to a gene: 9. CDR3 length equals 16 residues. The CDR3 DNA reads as TGTGCCAGCAGTTCCCCTCGACTAGCGGGATATTACGAGCAGTACTTC. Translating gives CASSSPRLAGYYEQYF.

DNA for the CDR3: TGTGCCAGCAGCCGGACAGGGCCAGATACGCAGTATTTT. Protein: CASSRTGPDTQYF. The gene calls are TRBV14 and TRBJ2-3; 8 positions agree with TRBD1. After removal of 4 bases from V and 4 bases from J, the junction contained 1 base not matched to a gene. From germline, CDR1 is SGHDN and CDR2 FVKESK. There are 13 residues in the CDR3.

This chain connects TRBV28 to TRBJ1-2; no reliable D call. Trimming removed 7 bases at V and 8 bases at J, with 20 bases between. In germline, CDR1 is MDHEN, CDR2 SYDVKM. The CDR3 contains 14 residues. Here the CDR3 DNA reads TGTGCCAGCATTCAAGAGGTAGCTAGCCGGGGCTACACCTTC. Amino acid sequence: CASIQEVASRGYTF.

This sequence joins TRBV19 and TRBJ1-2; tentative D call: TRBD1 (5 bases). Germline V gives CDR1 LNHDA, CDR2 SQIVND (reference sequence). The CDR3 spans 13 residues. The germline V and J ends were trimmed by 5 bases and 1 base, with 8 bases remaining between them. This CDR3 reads CASSYRYNYGYTF. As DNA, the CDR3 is TGTGCCAGTAGTTACAGGTATAACTATGGCTACACCTTC.

The CDR3 loop is CASSIYGPGVKGTGELFF. DNA of the CDR3: TGTGCCAGTAGTATTTATGGTCCAGGGGTAAAGGGGACCGGGGAGCTGTTTTTT. The chain carries TRBV19 and TRBJ2-2; tentative D call: TRBD1 (6 bases). Trimming left V 3 bases short and J 5 bases short, with 22 bases between. Germline V gene sequence: CDR1 LNHDA, CDR2 SQIVND (reference sequence). The CDR3 runs to 18 residues.

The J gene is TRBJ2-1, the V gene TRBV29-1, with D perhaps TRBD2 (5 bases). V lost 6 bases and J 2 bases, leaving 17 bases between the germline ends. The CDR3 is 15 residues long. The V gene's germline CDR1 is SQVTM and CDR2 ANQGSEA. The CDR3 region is CSVRNWTGTYNEQFF. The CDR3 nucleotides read TGCAGCGTCCGCAACTGGACTGGGACCTACAATGAGCAGTTCTTC.